This T cell receptor beta chain comes out of a study of molecular identifiers for immune sequencing clone quantification. General study results and limits: A single cell's spiked Jurkat TCR RNA was reportedly detectable among approximately 930,000 naive cells. Clonotypes surpassing 20 RNA copies contained over 98% of effector molecules, versus under 1% in naive cells.

CDR1 and CDR2 from the germline V gene are SGHVS and FQNEAQ. V lost 3 bases and J 2 bases, leaving 12 bases between the germline ends. The CDR3 consists of 15 residues. Both previously described methods and listed TCR primers were employed to make bulk TCR libraries. Each CDR3 protein gets one entry after TCRdb re-called the PCR reads with MiXCR. The data show 80,000 to 95,000 distinct CDR3 sequences, 15% to 20% seen once. This clonotype has at least ten counts. Its cognate antigen is unknown. The receptor was derived from a human donor in good health. Some libraries in this study had Jurkat cell RNA spiked in. The sample consisted of naive CD8+ T cells from blood, with Jurkat cell RNA spiked in. Regarding subset: FACS-sorted CD8+CD4-CCR7+CD45RA+ naive T cells. The rearrangement joins TRBV7-8 to TRBJ2-3; D ambiguous. CDR3 nucleotide sequence: TGTGCCAGCAGCTTTGTTAAATCAACCACAGATACGCAGTATTTT. Amino acid sequence: CASSFVKSTTDTQYF.